This passage covers 21 T cell receptor beta chains from one sample sequenced in a study of cytomegalovirus exposure and HLA in healthy donors. The PCR ran on 60 Vbeta and 13 Jbeta primers. The method was immunoSEQ multiplex PCR; TCRdb's version includes in-frame clones alone and lacks a portion of them. The repertoire holds about 190,000 clones, with more than 75% as singletons. The sample comprised PBMCs. The origin of the receptors is a young man in good health and CMV-seronegative.

V usage is TRBV5-1 and J usage is TRBJ2-1; D is unclear. The CDR3 has 12 residues. V lost 3 bases and J 5 bases, leaving 6 bases between the germline ends. CDR1 is SGHRS and CDR2 is YFSETQ in the germline V gene. The CDR3 reads CASSSENNEQFF. The CDR3 DNA is TGCGCCAGCAGCTCCGAGAACAATGAGCAGTTCTTC.

This chain links TRBV9 with TRBJ2-1; 10 nucleotides line up with TRBD1. Germline CDR1 SGDLS, CDR2 YYNGEE. The CDR3 is 17 residues long. J lost 0 bases, V lost 5 bases, and 8 bases had no gene match. In nucleotides, the CDR3 is TGTGCCAGCAGGGGGGACAGGGGCCTTAGCTCCTACAATGAGCAGTTCTTC. Translated, it gives CASRGDRGLSSYNEQFF.

The rearrangement joins TRBV28 to TRBJ1-1; D is possibly TRBD1 (5 bases). The germline CDR1 and CDR2 sequences are MDHEN and SYDVKM. V lost 6 bases and J 5 bases, leaving 16 bases between the germline ends. The CDR3 has 14 amino acids. CDR3 coding DNA: TGTGCCAGCAGCCCGCTACACGGGGGAACTGAAGCTTTCTTT. It yields the protein CASSPLHGGTEAFF.

The V and J genes are TRBV5-1 and TRBJ1-1, with a tentative D call TRBD1 (5 bases). Germline CDR1 SGHRS, CDR2 YFSETQ. The V and J ends lost 4 bases and 5 bases respectively, with 18 bases between them. CDR3 length: 15 residues. CDR3: CASSLQGSIETEAFF. The CDR3 bases are TGCGCCAGCAGCCTGCAGGGTAGTATTGAGACTGAAGCTTTCTTT.

This chain links TRBV5-1 with TRBJ1-2; D is undetermined. Deletions cut 0 bases from V and 7 bases from J, with 7 bases between. The CDR3 is 12 amino acids. CDR1 and CDR2 from the germline V gene are SGHRS and YFSETQ. Here the CDR3 DNA reads TGCGCCAGCAGCTTGGTACCCGGTGGCTACACCTTC. This encodes CASSLVPGGYTF.

On this clone itself: Sequence at one end of the junction differs from germline and may be a read error. In the same sample, other DNA sequences code for this CDR3. The rearrangement uses TRBV10-2 and TRBJ2-7; D might be TRBD1 (5 bases). The CDR3 runs to 14 residues. Germline-derived CDR1 and CDR2 are WSHSY and SAAADI. Written as DNA, the CDR3 is TGCGCTAGCAGTGACTCTCATGGGGCAGCCGAGCAGTACTTC. This translates into CASSDSHGAAEQYF.

V gene TRBV5-1 combines with J gene TRBJ2-5; tentatively, D is TRBD1 (5 bases). This CDR3 has 14 residues. Germline V lookup: CDR1 SGHRS, CDR2 YFSETQ. Trimming took off 2 bases at V and 1 base at J, with 9 bases between the two ends. CDR3 sequence reads: CASSLIGAQETQYF. As DNA, the CDR3 is TGCGCCAGCAGCTTAATAGGGGCCCAAGAGACCCAGTACTTC.

The chain combines TRBV2 with TRBJ2-2; 9 bases fit TRBD2. Looked up from germline, CDR1 is SNHLY and CDR2 is FYNNEI. Trimming removed 4 bases from V and 7 bases from J; junction bases left unmatched: 7. This CDR3 region has 15 residues. The CDR3 DNA follows: TGTGCCAGCAGTGTGCAGCGGGGGGTCGGCGGGGAGCTGTTTTTT. Its translation is CASSVQRGVGGELFF.

The chain couples TRBV7-6 to TRBJ2-5, with 8 positions matching TRBD2. Germline V gene data show CDR1 as SGHVS and CDR2 as FNYEAQ. The junction had 9 bases not matched to a gene; V was cut back by 2 bases and J by 4 bases. This CDR3 is 16 amino acids long. As DNA, the CDR3 is TGTGCCAGCAGCTTACGGGGGGGCTCGTATAGAGAGACCCAGTACTTC. It yields the protein CASSLRGGSYRETQYF.

The V call is TRBV11-2, the J call TRBJ1-3; no clear D gene. Trimming left V 11 bases short and J 0 bases short, with 8 bases between. From germline, CDR1 is SGHAT and CDR2 FQNNGV. The CDR3 is 12 amino acids. The CDR3 DNA reads TGTGCCGGGAGCAACTCTGGAAACACCATATATTTT. Amino acid sequence: CAGSNSGNTIYF.

The V call is TRBV15, the J call TRBJ2-7; 11 bases are shared with TRBD1. This CDR3 is built from 17 residues. Per the germline V gene, CDR1 is LNHNV and CDR2 is YYDKDF (reference sequence). V shed 5 bases, J shed 3 bases, and the junction held 12 bases outside the gene matches. The CDR3 nucleotides read TGTGCCACCAGCGGGTCGGCCTGGACAGGGGGCGTCTACGAGCAGTACTTC. Protein product: CATSGSAWTGGVYEQYF.

The rearrangement links TRBV7-9 to TRBJ1-2; tentative D call: TRBD1 (6 bases). The germline V gene has CDR1 SEHNR and CDR2 FQNEAQ (reference sequence). The CDR3 consists of 12 residues. With 5 bases removed from V and 12 bases from J, the gap between germline ends came to 16 bases. CDR3 in amino acids: CASSREGDGNTF. The CDR3 DNA reads TGTGCCAGCAGCCGAGAGGGGGATGGGAACACCTTC.

The chain has TRBV7-9 and TRBJ1-2, with unresolved D. The V gene's germline CDR1 is SEHNR and CDR2 FQNEAQ (reference sequence). The CDR3 is 13 residues long. V was clipped by 5 bases and J by 6 bases, with 13 bases between them. In nucleotides, the CDR3 is TGTGCCAGCAGCCGACCACCCAGCGATGGCTACACCTTC. This encodes CASSRPPSDGYTF.

CDR3 DNA sequence: TGTGCCAGCACCCTATACAATGAGCAGTTCTTC. Encoded protein: CASTLYNEQFF. The chain links TRBV28 to TRBJ2-1; D gene unclear. This CDR3 is built from 11 residues. In germline, CDR1 is MDHEN, CDR2 SYDVKM. V gave up 7 bases and J gave up 4 bases, with 5 bases separating them.

This clone was seen only a few times. The rearrangement uses TRBV5-4 and TRBJ1-2; D is ambiguous. The CDR3 contains 15 residues. The V end was cut by 7 bases, the J end by 5 bases, with 21 bases between. Germline V gives CDR1 SGHNT, CDR2 YYREEE (reference sequence). This CDR3 is CASFPPGERGYGYTF. The DNA for the CDR3 is TGTGCCAGCTTCCCCCCCGGAGAAAGAGGATATGGCTACACCTTC.

V usage is TRBV4-1 and J usage is TRBJ1-3; D possibly corresponds to TRBD1 (5 bases). The germline V gene has CDR1 MGHRA and CDR2 YSYEKL. This CDR3 is 18 amino acids long. Trimming stripped 3 bases from V and 0 bases from J, with 18 bases between. The CDR3 here is CASSHAPGAVSSGNTIYF. The CDR3 DNA reads as TGCGCCAGCAGCCACGCCCCTGGGGCTGTAAGCTCTGGAAACACCATATATTTT.

In regard to this clone: The junction shows a germline mismatch at one end, possibly a read error. V and J are TRBV6-5 and TRBJ1-1; D gene unclear. The germline gives CDR1 MNHEY, CDR2 SVGAGI. This CDR3 is 13 amino acids long. CDR3 loop: CASTYGGNTEAFF. DNA for the CDR3: TGTGCCAGCACTTACGGAGGGAACACTGAAGCTTTCTTT.

This clone has just one count. In DNA, the CDR3 is TGTGCCAGCAGTTTATCGATTCCTAGGCCAGGGCCATACAATGAGCAGTTCTTC. Protein sequence: CASSLSIPRPGPYNEQFF. The V and J genes are TRBV27 and TRBJ2-1; maybe TRBD1 (5 bases). The V and J ends lost 0 bases and 4 bases respectively, with 19 bases between them. Germline values: CDR1 MNHEY, CDR2 SMNVEV (reference sequence). The CDR3 length is 18 residues.

The chain has TRBV11-2 and TRBJ2-7; D uncertain. The CDR3 contains 12 residues. CDR1 is SGHAT, CDR2 FQNNGV, per germline. The ends were cut back, 6 bases at V and 4 bases at J, with 10 bases in the middle. This CDR3 reads CASSHQVYEQYF. Here the CDR3 DNA reads TGTGCCAGCAGTCATCAGGTTTACGAGCAGTACTTC.

The rearrangement joins TRBV4-1 to TRBJ1-4; a weak D match, TRBD1 (5 bases). The CDR3 spans 15 residues. With 4 bases removed from V and 7 bases from J, the gap between germline ends came to 16 bases. The germline V gene encodes CDR1 MGHRA and CDR2 YSYEKL. This CDR3 is CASSPKARTLEKLFF. For the CDR3, the DNA is TGCGCCAGCAGCCCCAAGGCAAGGACACTTGAAAAACTGTTTTTT.

V gene TRBV4-3 combines with J gene TRBJ2-1, with D uncertain. The CDR3 is made up of 17 amino acids. Trimming stripped 3 bases from V and 8 bases from J, with 23 bases between. Germline V gene lookup returns CDR1 LGHNA and CDR2 YSLEER. The CDR3 coding sequence is TGCGCCAGCAGCCATGCTGCTCCGGGTCCAATGTTCGATGAGCAGTTCTTC. Protein: CASSHAAPGPMFDEQFF.